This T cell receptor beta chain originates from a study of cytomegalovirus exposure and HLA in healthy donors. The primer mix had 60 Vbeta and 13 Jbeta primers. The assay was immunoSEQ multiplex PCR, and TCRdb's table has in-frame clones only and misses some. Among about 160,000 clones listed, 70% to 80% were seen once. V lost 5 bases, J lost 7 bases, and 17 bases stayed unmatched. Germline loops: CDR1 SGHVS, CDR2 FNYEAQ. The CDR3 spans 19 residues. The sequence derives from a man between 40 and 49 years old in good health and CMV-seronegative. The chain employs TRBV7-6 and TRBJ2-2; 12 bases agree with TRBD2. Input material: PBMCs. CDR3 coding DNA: TGTGCCAGCAGCGCTCGCCCATTACTAGCGGGAGGCGGAGACGGGGAGCTGTTTTTT. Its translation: CASSARPLLAGGGDGELFF.